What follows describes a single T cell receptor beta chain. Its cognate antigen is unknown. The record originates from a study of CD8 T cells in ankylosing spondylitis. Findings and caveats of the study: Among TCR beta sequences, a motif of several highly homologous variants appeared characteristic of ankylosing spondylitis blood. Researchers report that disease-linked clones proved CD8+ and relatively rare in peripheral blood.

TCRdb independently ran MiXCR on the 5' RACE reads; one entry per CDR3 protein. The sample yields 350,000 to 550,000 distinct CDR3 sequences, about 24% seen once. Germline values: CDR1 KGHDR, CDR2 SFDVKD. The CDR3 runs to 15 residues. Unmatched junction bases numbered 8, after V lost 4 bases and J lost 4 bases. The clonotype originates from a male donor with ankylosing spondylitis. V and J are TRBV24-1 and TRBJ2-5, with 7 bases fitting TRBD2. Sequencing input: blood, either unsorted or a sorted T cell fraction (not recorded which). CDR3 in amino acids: CATSEGGEGRETQYF. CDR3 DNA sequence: TGTGCCACCAGTGAGGGAGGGGAGGGTCGAGAGACCCAGTACTTC.